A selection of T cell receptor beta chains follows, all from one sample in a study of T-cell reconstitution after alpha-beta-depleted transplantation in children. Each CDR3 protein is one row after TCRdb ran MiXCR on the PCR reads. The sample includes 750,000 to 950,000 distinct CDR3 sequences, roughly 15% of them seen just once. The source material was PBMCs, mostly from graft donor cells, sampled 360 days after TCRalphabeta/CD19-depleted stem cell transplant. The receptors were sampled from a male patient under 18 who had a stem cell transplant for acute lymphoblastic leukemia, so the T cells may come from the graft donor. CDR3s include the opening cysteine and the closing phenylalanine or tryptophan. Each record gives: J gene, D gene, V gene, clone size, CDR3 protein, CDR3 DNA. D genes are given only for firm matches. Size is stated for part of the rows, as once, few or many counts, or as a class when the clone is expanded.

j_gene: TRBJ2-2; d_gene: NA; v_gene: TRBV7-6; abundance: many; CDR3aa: CASSPSGQGLTGELFF; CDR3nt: TGTGCCAGCAGCCCCAGCGGACAGGGACTAACCGGGGAGCTGTTTTTT
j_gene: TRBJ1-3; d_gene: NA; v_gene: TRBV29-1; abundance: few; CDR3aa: CSVVGEQGPLSGNTIYF; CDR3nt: TGCAGCGTGGTTGGAGAGCAGGGGCCTCTCTCTGGAAACACCATATATTTT
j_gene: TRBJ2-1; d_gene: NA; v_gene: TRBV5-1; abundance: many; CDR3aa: CASSLVVGSNEQFF; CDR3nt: TGCGCCAGCAGCTTGGTAGTAGGTTCCAATGAGCAGTTCTTC
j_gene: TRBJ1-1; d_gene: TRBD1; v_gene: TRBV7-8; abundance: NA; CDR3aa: CASSLMDRGLRGTEAFF; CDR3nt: TGTGCCAGCAGCTTAATGGACAGGGGCCTAAGGGGCACTGAAGCTTTCTTT
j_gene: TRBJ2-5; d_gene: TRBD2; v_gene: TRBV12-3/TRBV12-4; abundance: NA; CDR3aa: CASSGGTSGRKETQYF; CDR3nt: TGTGCCAGCAGTGGGGGGACTAGCGGGAGAAAAGAGACCCAGTACTTC
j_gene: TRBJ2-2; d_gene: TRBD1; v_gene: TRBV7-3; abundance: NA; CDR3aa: CASSRDRETTGELFF; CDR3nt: TGTGCCAGCAGCCGGGACAGGGAAACGACCGGGGAGCTGTTTTTT
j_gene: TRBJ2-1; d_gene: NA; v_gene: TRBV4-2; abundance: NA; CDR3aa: CASSQESLGLNEQFF; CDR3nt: TGTGCCAGCAGCCAAGAGAGTTTAGGACTCAATGAGCAGTTCTTC
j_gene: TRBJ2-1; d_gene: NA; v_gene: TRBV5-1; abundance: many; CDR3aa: CASSLNTYNEQFF; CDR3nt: TGCGCCAGCAGCTTAAACACATACAATGAGCAGTTCTTC
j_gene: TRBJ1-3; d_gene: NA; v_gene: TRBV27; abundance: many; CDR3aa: CASRPLSSSGNTIYF; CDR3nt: TGTGCCAGCAGACCACTTTCTAGCTCTGGAAACACCATATATTTT
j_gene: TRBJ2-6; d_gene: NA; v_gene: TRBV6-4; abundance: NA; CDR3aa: CASSPWGGPGANVLTF; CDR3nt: TGTGCCAGCAGTCCCTGGGGTGGGCCTGGGGCCAACGTCCTGACTTTC
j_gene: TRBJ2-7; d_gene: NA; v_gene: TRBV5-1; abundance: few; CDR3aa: CASSLQGRSYEQYF; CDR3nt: TGCGCCAGCAGCTTGCAGGGGAGGTCCTACGAGCAGTACTTC
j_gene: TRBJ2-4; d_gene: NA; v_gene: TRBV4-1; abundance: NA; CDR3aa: CASSQDLGSLAKNIQYF; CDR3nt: TGCGCCAGCAGCCAAGATCTGGGGTCCTTAGCCAAAAACATTCAGTACTTC
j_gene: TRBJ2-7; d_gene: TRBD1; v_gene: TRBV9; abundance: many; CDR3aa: CASSVAGGAFGEQYF; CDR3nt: TGTGCCAGCAGCGTAGCAGGGGGCGCCTTTGGCGAGCAGTACTTC
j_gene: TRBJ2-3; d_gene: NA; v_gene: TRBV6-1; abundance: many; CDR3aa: CASSPWTGTDGRPDTQYF; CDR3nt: TGTGCCAGCAGTCCTTGGACCGGGACCGACGGCCGTCCAGATACGCAGTATTTT
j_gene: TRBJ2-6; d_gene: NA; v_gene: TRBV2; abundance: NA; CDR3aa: CASDRLSGANVLTF; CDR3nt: TGTGCCAGCGACAGACTCTCTGGGGCCAACGTCCTGACTTTC
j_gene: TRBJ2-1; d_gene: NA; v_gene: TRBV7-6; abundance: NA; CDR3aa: CASSPGTFSYNEQFF; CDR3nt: TGTGCCAGCAGCCCCGGGACTTTCTCCTACAATGAGCAGTTCTTC
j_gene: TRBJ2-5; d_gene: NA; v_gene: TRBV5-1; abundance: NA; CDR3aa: CASSSRLQTQYF; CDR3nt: TGCGCCAGCAGTTCTCGACTTCAGACCCAGTACTTC
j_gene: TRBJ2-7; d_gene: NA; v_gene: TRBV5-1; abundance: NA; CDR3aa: CASSDYLNSYEQYF; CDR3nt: TGCGCCAGCAGCGACTATTTAAATTCCTACGAGCAGTACTTC
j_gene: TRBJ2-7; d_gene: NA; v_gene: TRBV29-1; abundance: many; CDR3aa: CSVIFSDHSYEQYF; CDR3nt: TGCAGCGTGATTTTCTCGGACCACTCCTACGAGCAGTACTTC
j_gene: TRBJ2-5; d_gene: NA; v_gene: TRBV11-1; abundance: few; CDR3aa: CASSLALVRETQYF; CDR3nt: TGTGCCAGCAGCTTAGCACTAGTCCGGGAGACCCAGTACTTC